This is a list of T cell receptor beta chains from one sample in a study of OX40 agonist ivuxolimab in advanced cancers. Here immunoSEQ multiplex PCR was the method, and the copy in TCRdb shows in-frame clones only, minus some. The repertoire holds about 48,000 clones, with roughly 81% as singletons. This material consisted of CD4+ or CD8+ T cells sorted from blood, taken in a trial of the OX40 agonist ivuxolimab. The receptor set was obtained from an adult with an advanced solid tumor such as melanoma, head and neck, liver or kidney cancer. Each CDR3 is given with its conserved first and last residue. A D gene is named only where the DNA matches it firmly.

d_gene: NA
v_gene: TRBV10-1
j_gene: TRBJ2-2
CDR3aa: CASDTQGITGELFF

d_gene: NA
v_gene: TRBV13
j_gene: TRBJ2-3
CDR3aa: CASSPRRTDTQYF

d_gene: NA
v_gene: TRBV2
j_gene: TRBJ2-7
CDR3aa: CASSEAGVQYF

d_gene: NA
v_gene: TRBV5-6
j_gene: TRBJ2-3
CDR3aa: CASNPGGDTQYF

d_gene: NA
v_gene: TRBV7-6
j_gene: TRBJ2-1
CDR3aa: CASSLNAGRFEQFF

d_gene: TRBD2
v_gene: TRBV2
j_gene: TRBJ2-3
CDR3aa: CASTRPGLAGGPGNTQYF

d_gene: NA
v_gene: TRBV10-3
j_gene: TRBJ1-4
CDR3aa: CAISDKLGGNSPNEKLFF

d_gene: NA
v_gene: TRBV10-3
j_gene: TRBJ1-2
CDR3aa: CAIRDTRYGYTF

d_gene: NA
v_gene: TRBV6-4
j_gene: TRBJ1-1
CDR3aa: CASSDSSLGTEAFF

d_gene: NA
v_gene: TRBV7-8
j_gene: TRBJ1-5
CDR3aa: CASSLRGEQPQHF

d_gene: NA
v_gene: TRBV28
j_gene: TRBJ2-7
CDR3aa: CASSLSPGLYEQYF

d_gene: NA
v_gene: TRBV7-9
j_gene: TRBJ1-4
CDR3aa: CASRPLGGQSEKLFF

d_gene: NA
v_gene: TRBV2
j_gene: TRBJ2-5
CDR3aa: CASSAQLQETQYF

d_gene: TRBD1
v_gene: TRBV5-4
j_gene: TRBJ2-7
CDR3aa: CASSEGTGRSYEQYF

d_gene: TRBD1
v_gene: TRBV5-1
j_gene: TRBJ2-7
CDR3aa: CASRPDRAGEQYF

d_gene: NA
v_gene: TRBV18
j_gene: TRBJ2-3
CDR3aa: CASSPQGWASTDTQYF

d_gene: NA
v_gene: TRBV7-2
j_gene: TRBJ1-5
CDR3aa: CASSFRAGDNQPQHF

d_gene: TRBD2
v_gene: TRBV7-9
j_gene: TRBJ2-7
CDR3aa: CASSQPGGEQYF

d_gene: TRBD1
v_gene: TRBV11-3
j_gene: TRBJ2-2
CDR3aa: CASSSRTGGIGELFF

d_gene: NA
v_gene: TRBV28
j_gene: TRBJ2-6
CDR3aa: CAISTGANVLTF

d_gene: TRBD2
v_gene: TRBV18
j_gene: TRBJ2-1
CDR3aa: CASSPYIAGEYNEQFF

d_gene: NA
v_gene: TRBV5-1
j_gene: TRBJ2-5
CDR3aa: CASSLAETQYF

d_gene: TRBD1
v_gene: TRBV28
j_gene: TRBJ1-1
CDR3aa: CASSLSPGGNTEAFF

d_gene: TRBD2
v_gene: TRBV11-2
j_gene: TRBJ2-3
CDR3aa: CASSSLRGLAGHTQYF

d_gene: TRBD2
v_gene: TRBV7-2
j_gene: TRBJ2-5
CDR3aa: CASSWTSGTLTTQYF

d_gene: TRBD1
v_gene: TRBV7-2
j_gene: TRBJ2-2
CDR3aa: CASSRQGAATGELFF

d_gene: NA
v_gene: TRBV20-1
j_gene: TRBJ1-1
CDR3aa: CSARSGVLAFF

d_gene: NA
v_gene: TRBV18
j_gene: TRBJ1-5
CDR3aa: CASSPHTDQPQHF

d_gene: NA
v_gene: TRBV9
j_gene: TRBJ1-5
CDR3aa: CASSVGSLYQPQHF

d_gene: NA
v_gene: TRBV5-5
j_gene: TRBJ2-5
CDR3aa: CASSFNREETQYF

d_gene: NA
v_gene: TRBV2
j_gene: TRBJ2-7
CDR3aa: CASNFLPYEQYF

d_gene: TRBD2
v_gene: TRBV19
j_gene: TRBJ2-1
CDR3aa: CASSIDGGRAYEQFF